This entry concerns a single T cell receptor beta chain. Which antigen it targets is not known. One base away there is no much larger clone; base qualities are not given. Library generation was performed with the immunoSEQ multiplex PCR assay. For the multiplex PCR, a mixture combining 60 forward primers for TCR Vbeta segments and 13 reverse primers for TCR Jbeta segments was used. A multiplex PCR assay on genomic DNA amplified the CDR3 region of rearranged TCR beta genes. On the Illumina HiSeq System, the amplified TCR beta libraries were sequenced as 87-base-pair reads. In the paper's pipeline: A later analysis counted some 74 million unique TCR beta chains across the 650 to 700 repertoires, and some 11 million of these chains were shared by at least two donors. A nearest-neighbor algorithm error-corrected the raw reads and collapsed the reads into unique sequences, merging closely related sequences to remove PCR and sequencing errors. V, D and J gene segments were assigned by aligning CDR3 sequences to IMGT reference sequences. For a sequence to be retained, a match of at least six nucleotides to both a V gene segment and a J gene segment was required. A rearrangement counted as productive if the CDR3 had no stop codons and remained in frame with V and J, and every other rearrangement counted as non-productive. Following IMGT convention, CDR3 was defined as the stretch from the second conserved V-encoded cysteine to the conserved J-encoded phenylalanine. In an earlier analysis of around 570 of the donors, sequences lacking an unambiguous match to a single V gene segment were excluded. An earlier analysis of 500 to 700 of the donors classified V segments as functional when productive rearrangements were above 56.7% and as segregating when the standard deviation between donors was above 5%. To diagnose cytomegalovirus status from the catalog of TCR beta chain sequences, a statistical classification framework was built. A later analysis assigned V and J genes by comparing TCR nucleotide sequences with IMGT/GENE-DB human TR gene sequences. A later analysis assigned CDR3 sequences and most-parsimonious VDJ recombination scenarios with the TCRdist pipeline. In a later analysis, every TCR beta chain was defined by the combination of its CDR3 amino acid sequence and its V-gene family, and reads without a unique V-gene family were dropped. In a later analysis, 500 to 700 highly shared, low-generation-probability nucleotide sequences were removed to address suspected cross-contamination and a sequencing artifact. For each public chain, a later analysis derived a clonal expansion index from normalized ranks of inferred template counts within each repertoire. In a later analysis, generation probabilities were computed using a VDJ recombination model fitted to out-of-frame rearrangements, and the results were checked against IGoR. In a later analysis, TCR-TCR, TCR-HLA and TCR-CMV co-occurrence was scored with hypergeometric tests, and a repertoire-size bias correction was applied to TCR pairs. A later analysis estimated false discovery rates by permuting HLA or CMV assignments 20 times. In a later analysis, co-occurring TCRs were grouped with DBSCAN, and TCRdist sequence similarity was added when clustering was performed within HLA-allele-positive subsets. Repertoires with fewer than 30,000 or more than 120,000 public chains were left out of co-occurrence clustering, as were about 5 repertoires with anomalous nucleotide sharing. TCRdb stores this immuneACCESS table with in-frame sequences only. Part of the clones is absent; in the studies checked, under half of the shortfall reflects unresolved V genes, and no reason is known for the rest. V and J calls and clone size are those listed in that table; D and trimming were worked out from the DNA. This sample gives about 200,000 clones in total; around four fifths of them show up just once. The top ten constitute roughly 0.75% of the sample.

This entry is derived from a study of cytomegalovirus exposure and HLA in healthy donors (dated by TCRdb to about 2017). Notes on the research overall: In an earlier analysis of around 540 of the donors, approximately 300 Gb of sequence data and about 110 million unique TCR beta sequences from some 170 million T cells were reported. Roughly 300 gigabases of sequencing data and tens of millions of unique TCR sequences were included in an early release covering 550 to 650 HLA-typed donors. Of the roughly 410 genotyped donors, 80% to 90% were placed in the genetic ancestry cluster associated with self-reported Caucasian donors. The study aimed to test whether cataloging public T cell receptors could reveal signatures of past pathogen exposure. The T cell repertoires of 666 subjects were profiled by immunosequencing and related to cytomegalovirus serostatus. A separate validation cohort of more than 100 different subjects was used in addition to the roughly 700-subject first cohort. To predict cytomegalovirus infection status, the study brought together high-throughput TCR immunosequencing, statistical association of individual TCRs with disease status, and machine learning. A later analysis re-examined previously published TCR beta repertoires from over 500 donors and added high-resolution HLA genotyping to investigate patterns of TCR occurrence. The later analysis used no new phenotypic data to find candidate immune exposures, relying instead on TCR beta sequences and their occurrence across donors. In an earlier analysis of 500 to 650 of the donors, high-throughput TCR beta sequencing was used to judge whether each TCR beta V gene segment behaved as functional or pseudogenic. Donor age, sex, ethnicity and CMV serostatus were collected together with the repertoire data. A later genetic analysis used genome-wide SNP genotypes for about 60% of the roughly 670 donors, treating that subset as a discovery cohort. All discovery cohort repertoires had been generated using a single sequencing platform. Both class I and class II loci were covered by HLA typing, at four-digit resolution. The number of donors typed differed by locus, with about 629-640 for A, B, C, DRB1 and DQB1, roughly 520 for DQA1, 606 for DPA1, and roughly 450 for DPB1. Because of strong linkage in the cohort, five DR-DQ haplotypes were treated as single units for association and clustering. Among about 370 genotyped donors of the cohort, an average of approximately 220,000 unique TCR beta nucleotide sequences was sequenced per donor, of which 15% to 20% were non-productive.

The paper's findings and limits, for the study overall: In an earlier analysis of around 600 of the donors, most TCR beta V segments were observed in productive rearrangements about 90% or about 30% of the time, broadly matching IMGT annotations. Specific HLA alleles were associated with 16,951 TCR beta sequences at a false discovery rate of 0.05 in a later analysis. In a later genetic analysis, a missense DCLRE1C variant was associated with V-gene and J-gene trimming of TCR beta chains, and the association was replicated in an independent cohort. According to a later analysis, most CMV-associated TCR beta chains appeared to be HLA-restricted, and the HLA associations seemed to be driven largely by CMV exposure. A total of 150 to 200 TCR beta chains were listed by the study as associated with cytomegalovirus. Strong co-occurrence of HLA alleles, especially DR and DQ, made assigning TCR associations to individual alleles difficult. Presence/absence analyses assumed roughly uniform sequencing depth across donors, an assumption that may not hold. Most TCR sequences were observed very rarely across donors, whereas some public TCRs were present in many individuals. Compared with equally common non-associated chains, HLA-associated TCR beta chains in a later analysis were more clonally expanded and had lower generation probabilities. The authors suggested that the approach could potentially be extended to other disease states and immunological phenotypes. The 87-base-pair reads could not distinguish some IMGT-functional V segments, including TRBV6-2 and TRBV6-3, so those segments were excluded. According to a later analysis, TCR association rates differed among HLA loci, with DRB1 alleles showing the most associated TCRs and HLA-C alleles showing the fewest. A later genetic analysis reported fewer N-insertions in productive TCRs among donors in an Asian-associated ancestry cluster than the approximately 700-donor mean. Because HLA typing was unavailable for some donors at each locus, only the typed subset was used in association tests. A further reported finding was that TCR beta sequences accurately predicted the HLA-A and HLA-B alleles for most subjects in the first cohort. A cluster of highly shared sequence variants was judged likely to be a technical artifact of the sequencing pipeline. In a later analysis, several top co-occurrence clusters were reported to appear linked to parvovirus B19, influenza, CMV and Epstein-Barr virus. CMV serostatus was the only immune exposure information available for the cohort. The classifier was reported to diagnose cytomegalovirus status with high specificity and sensitivity in both the original cohort and the validation cohort. The earlier analysis of some 540 of the donors excluded roughly 16 rarely observed V segments, including chromosome 9 orphons, because counts were too low. In vitro tests confirmed that a few of the cytomegalovirus-associated TCR beta chains recognize cytomegalovirus antigens. Linkage disequilibrium might explain the correlated functional status among segregating V segments, but an unknown experimental factor could not be excluded. In this cohort, only TCR beta chains were sequenced, and detectable features were limited by the absence of alpha or paired-chain data.

V drops 1 base and J drops 7 bases, leaving 4 bases in between. CDR1 and CDR2, looked up from the germline V gene, are MGHRA and YSYEKL. The CDR3 goes from the cysteine to the phenylalanine over 11 residues. Just CDR3 DNA is preserved here, 33 bases in frame from base 1. In total, approximately 700 healthy bone marrow donors made up the cohort. Cohort members were all nominally healthy when sampled, although unrecorded immune exposures were likely present. The donor tested CMV seronegative and was one of the 352 seronegative cohort members. A peripheral blood sample was provided by each donor, and peripheral blood mononuclear cells were used for TCR beta sequencing. Genomic DNA extraction from the blood cell samples was performed with the Qiagen DNeasy Blood Extraction Kit.

The sequenced sample consisted of PBMCs. The clonotype originates from a boy younger than 10 in good health and CMV-seronegative. The rearrangement joined TRBV4-1 to TRBJ2-5, with no confident D gene call. Here is the DNA: TGCGCCAGCAGCCAAGGGAGGACCCAGTACTTC. Translated, this gives CASSQGRTQYF.